The entry that follows covers one T cell receptor (beta chain) sequence. The source of the sample is a study of blood T cell repertoires in COVID-19. Produced via immunoSEQ multiplex PCR; TCRdb's table is partial and in-frame only. Of around 380,000 clones detected, around 87% appear once; the ten largest clones hold under 1.5%. The CDR3 runs 15 residues. Germline CDR1 and CDR2: LGHDT and YNNKEL (reference sequence). V was shortened by 2 bases and J by 3 bases, with 11 bases between the two germline ends. Material: PBMCs or T cells enriched from blood (not recorded which). This clonotype originated in a man in his thirties or forties who had recovered from COVID-19. The chain employs TRBV3-1 (or the pseudogene TRBV3-2) and TRBJ1-3, with TRBD1 as a possible D gene (6 bases). The CDR3 region has the DNA TGTGCCAGCAGCCAAACAGGGAGATTTGGAAACACCATATATTTT. Encoded protein: CASSQTGRFGNTIYF.